The sequence of this TCR beta chain was determined in a study of PD-L1 blockade in urothelial cancer. Background on the study: Between 0 and 3 chemotherapy regimens preceded treatment for each patient. Analyses were performed on blood at 3 weeks after treatment start (the second dose) and at 6 weeks. Across blood samples, T cells had a median count of about 140,000. The study, taken as a whole, reports: Below-median pretreatment blood TCR clonality was a predictor of better survival.

This sample's time point: pretreatment peripheral blood. Looked up from germline, CDR1 is SGHAT and CDR2 is FQNNGV. The CDR3 covers 16 residues. V lost 1 base and J lost 4; bases outside the gene matches: 7. The method was immunoSEQ multiplex PCR; TCRdb's version includes in-frame clones alone and lacks a portion of them. In the table there are 35,000 to 45,000 clones, approximately 90% of which are singletons. As for this clone: Its target is not known.

The TCR comes from a donor at least 40 years old with urothelial cancer. The V call is TRBV11-2, the J call TRBJ1-5; 7 bases fit TRBD1. This material consisted of PBMCs, taken around atezolizumab (anti-PD-L1) treatment. CDR3 coding DNA: TGTGCCAGCAGCTTAGGTGTTGGGACAGTGAATCAGCCCCAGCATTTT. Its translation: CASSLGVGTVNQPQHF.